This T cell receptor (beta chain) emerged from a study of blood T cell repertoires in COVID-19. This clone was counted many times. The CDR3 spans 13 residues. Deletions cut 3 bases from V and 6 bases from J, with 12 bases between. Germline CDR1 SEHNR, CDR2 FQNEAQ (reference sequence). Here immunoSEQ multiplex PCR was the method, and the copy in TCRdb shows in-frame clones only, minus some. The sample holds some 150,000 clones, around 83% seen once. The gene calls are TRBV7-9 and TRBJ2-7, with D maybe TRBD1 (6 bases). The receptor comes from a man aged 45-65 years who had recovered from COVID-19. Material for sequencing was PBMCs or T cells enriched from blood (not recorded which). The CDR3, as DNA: TGTGCCAGCAGCTTCGATACAGGGACCGAGCAGTACTTC. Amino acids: CASSFDTGTEQYF. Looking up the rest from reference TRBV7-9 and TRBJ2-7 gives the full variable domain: DTGVSQNPRHKITKRGQNVTFRCDPISEHNRLYWYRQTLGQGPEFLTYFQNEAQLEKSRLLSDRFSAERPKGSFSTLEIQRTEQGDSAMYLCASSFDTGTEQYFGPGTRLTVT.